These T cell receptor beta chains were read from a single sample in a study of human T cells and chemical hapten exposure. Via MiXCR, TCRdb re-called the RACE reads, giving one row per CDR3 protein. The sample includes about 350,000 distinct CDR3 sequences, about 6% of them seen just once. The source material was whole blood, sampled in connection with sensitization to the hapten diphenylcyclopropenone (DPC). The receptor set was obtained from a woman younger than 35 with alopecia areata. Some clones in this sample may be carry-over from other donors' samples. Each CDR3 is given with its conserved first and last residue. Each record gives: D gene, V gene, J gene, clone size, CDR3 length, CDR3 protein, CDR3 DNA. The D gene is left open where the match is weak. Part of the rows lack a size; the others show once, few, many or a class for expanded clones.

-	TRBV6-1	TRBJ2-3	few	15	CASVDRLTSTDTQYF	TGTGCCAGCGTTGACAGGCTTACTAGCACAGATACGCAGTATTTT
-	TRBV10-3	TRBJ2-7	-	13	CAISEEETYEQYF	TGTGCCATCAGTGAGGAAGAGACCTACGAGCAGTACTTC
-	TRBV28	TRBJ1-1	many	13	CATKGVLNTEAFF	TGTGCCACTAAAGGGGTTCTGAACACTGAAGCTTTCTTT
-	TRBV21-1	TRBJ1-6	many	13	CASGDRVSFPLHF	TGTGCCAGCGGAGACAGGGTTTCATTCCCCCTCCACTTT
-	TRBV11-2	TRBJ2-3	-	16	CASSLGLSVRTDTQYF	TGTGCCAGCAGCTTGGGACTTTCTGTACGCACAGATACGCAGTATTTT
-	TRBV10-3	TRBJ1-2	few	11	CAISGVYGYTF	TGTGCCATCAGTGGGGTCTATGGCTACACCTTC
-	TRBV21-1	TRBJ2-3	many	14	CASSKAHGTDTQYF	TGTGCCAGCAGCAAAGCGCACGGGACCGATACGCAGTATTTT
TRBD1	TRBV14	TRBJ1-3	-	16	CASSQPGTGSGNTIYF	TGTGCCAGCAGCCAACCCGGGACAGGGTCTGGAAACACCATATATTTT
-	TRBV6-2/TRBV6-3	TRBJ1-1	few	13	CASSSMGARGAFF	TGTGCCAGCAGCTCCATGGGGGCAAGGGGAGCTTTCTTT
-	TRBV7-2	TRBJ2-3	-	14	CASSLGVDTDTQYF	TGTGCCAGCAGCTTAGGTGTAGACACAGATACGCAGTATTTT
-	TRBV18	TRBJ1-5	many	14	CASSPLYSNQPQHF	TGTGCCAGCTCACCACTCTATAGCAATCAGCCCCAGCATTTT
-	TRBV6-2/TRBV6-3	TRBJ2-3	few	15	CASSSAGAGTDTQYF	TGTGCCAGCAGTTCGGCTGGGGCCGGGACAGATACGCAGTATTTT
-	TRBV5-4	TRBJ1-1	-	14	CASRRGGMNTEAFF	TGTGCCAGCCGCCGTGGGGGAATGAACACTGAAGCTTTCTTT
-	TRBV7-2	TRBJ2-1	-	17	CASRYSGGSFGNNEQFF	TGTGCCAGCAGATATTCGGGCGGGTCATTTGGGAACAATGAGCAGTTCTTC
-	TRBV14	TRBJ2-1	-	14	CASSQTSRVGEQFF	TGTGCCAGCAGCCAAACATCACGGGTTGGTGAGCAGTTCTTC
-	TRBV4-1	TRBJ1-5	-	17	CASSRLPRTASNQPQHF	TGCGCCAGCAGCCGTCTACCTAGGACAGCTAGCAATCAGCCCCAGCATTTT
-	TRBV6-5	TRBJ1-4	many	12	CASGLGWGKLFF	TGTGCCAGCGGATTGGGGTGGGGAAAACTGTTTTTT
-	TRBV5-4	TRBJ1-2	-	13	CASSFPDRYGYTF	TGTGCCAGCAGCTTCCCCGATCGCTATGGCTACACCTTC
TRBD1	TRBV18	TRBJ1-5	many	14	CASSTDRGYQPQHF	TGTGCCAGCTCTACGGACAGGGGTTATCAGCCCCAGCATTTT
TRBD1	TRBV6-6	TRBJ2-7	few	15	CASSRRDRLSYEQYF	TGTGCCAGCAGCCGCCGGGACAGGTTATCCTACGAGCAGTACTTC
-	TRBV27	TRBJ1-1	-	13	CATRGTYGTEAFF	TGTGCCACTCGAGGGACCTATGGGACTGAAGCTTTCTTT
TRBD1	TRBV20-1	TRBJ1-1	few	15	CSARDPDRVDTEAFF	TGCAGTGCTAGAGACCCTGACAGGGTGGACACTGAAGCTTTCTTT
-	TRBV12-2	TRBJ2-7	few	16	CASRLWGKGFSYEQYF	TGTGCAAGTCGCTTATGGGGGAAGGGATTCTCCTACGAGCAGTACTTC
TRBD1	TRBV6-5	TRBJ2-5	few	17	CASTNSNGGQVKRTQYF	TGTGCCAGCACAAATAGTAACGGGGGACAGGTCAAGAGAACCCAGTACTTC
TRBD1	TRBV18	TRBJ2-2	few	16	CASSPRDRVNTGELFF	TGTGCCAGCTCACCGAGGGACAGGGTTAACACCGGGGAGCTGTTTTTT
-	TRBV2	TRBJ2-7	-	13	CASSNGMSYEQYF	TGTGCCAGCAGTAATGGCATGTCCTACGAGCAGTACTTC
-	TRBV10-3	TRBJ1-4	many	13	CAISEFVSSKLFF	TGTGCCATCAGTGAGTTTGTCAGTTCTAAACTGTTTTTT
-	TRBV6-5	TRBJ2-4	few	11	CASLSGNIQYF	TGTGCCAGCCTATCGGGGAACATTCAGTACTTC
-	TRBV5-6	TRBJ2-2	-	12	CASSLSDGELFF	TGTGCCAGCAGCTTGTCTGACGGGGAGCTGTTTTTT
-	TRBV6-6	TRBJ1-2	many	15	CASSSTGTPIRGYTF	TGTGCCAGCAGTTCTACTGGGACTCCTATCCGCGGCTACACCTTC
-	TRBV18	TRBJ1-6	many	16	CASSPPAGDYNSPLHF	TGTGCCAGCTCACCACCGGCAGGGGACTATAATTCACCCCTCCACTTT
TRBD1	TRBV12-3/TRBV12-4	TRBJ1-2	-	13	CASWDRFGYGYTF	TGTGCCAGCTGGGACAGGTTCGGCTATGGCTACACCTTC
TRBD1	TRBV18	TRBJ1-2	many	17	CASSRVPGQQSNYGYTF	TGTGCCAGCTCACGGGTTCCGGGACAGCAATCTAACTATGGCTACACCTTC
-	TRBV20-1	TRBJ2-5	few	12	CSARAGGETQYF	TGCAGTGCTAGAGCGGGTGGGGAGACCCAGTACTTC
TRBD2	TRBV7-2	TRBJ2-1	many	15	CASSSGGSSYNEQFF	TGTGCCAGCAGCTCCGGGGGGAGCTCCTACAATGAGCAGTTCTTC
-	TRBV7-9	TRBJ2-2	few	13	CASSLAITGELFF	TGTGCCAGCAGCTTAGCAATCACCGGGGAGCTGTTTTTT
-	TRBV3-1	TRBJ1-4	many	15	CASSQRGMGPEKLFF	TGTGCCAGCAGCCAACGGGGGATGGGGCCTGAAAAACTGTTTTTT
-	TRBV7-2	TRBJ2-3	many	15	CASSLGGGGTDTQYF	TGTGCCAGCAGCTTAGGCGGGGGCGGCACAGATACGCAGTATTTT
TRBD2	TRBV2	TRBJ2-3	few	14	CASSIGLATDTQYF	TGTGCCAGCAGTATCGGACTAGCCACAGATACGCAGTATTTT
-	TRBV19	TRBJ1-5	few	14	CASSIDSVNQPQHF	TGTGCCAGTAGTATCGACAGCGTTAATCAGCCCCAGCATTTT
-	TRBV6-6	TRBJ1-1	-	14	CASSYAQGVTEAFF	TGTGCCAGCAGTTACGCCCAGGGAGTCACTGAAGCTTTCTTT
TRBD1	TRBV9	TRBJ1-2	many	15	CASSAGTGGAYGYTF	TGTGCCAGCAGCGCCGGGACAGGGGGCGCCTATGGCTACACCTTC
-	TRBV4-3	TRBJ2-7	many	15	CASSQGTRAGYEQYF	TGCGCCAGCAGCCAAGGAACCAGGGCTGGTTACGAGCAGTACTTC
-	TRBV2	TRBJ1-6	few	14	CASLGDRNRAPLHF	TGTGCCAGCTTGGGAGACAGGAATAGAGCACCCCTCCACTTT
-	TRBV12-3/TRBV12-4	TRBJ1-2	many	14	CASSRQASNYGYTF	TGTGCCAGCAGTCGTCAAGCTTCTAACTATGGCTACACCTTC